This entry concerns a single TCR beta chain. Its antigen is not yet known. Per-base qualities were not stored, and no clone one base away is much larger. This record belongs to a study of identical twins (dated by TCRdb to about 2016). For the wider study: To test whether fetal clonotypes persist, this study deep-sequenced TCR alpha and beta repertoires from monozygotic twins, from unrelated adults of various ages, and from cord blood. To rule out contamination, the twin experiments were replicated at different times with different library preparation protocols.

For CDR1 and CDR2, the germline V gene (reference sequence) lists PRHDT and FYEKMQ. Trimming takes 5 bases from V and 2 bases from J, and the germline ends sit 15 bases apart. From the cysteine through the phenylalanine, the CDR3 covers 15 amino acids. Only the CDR3 DNA stays, 45 bases, in frame from base 1. Every donor in the study was a healthy Caucasian. Three pairs of female monozygotic twins, all aged roughly 18 to 29 years, were included in the twin cohort. Positive isolation kits from Invitrogen were used to isolate CD4+ and CD8+ T cell populations. Beyond this particular receptor, the publication reports: Out-of-frame TCR alpha sharing in monozygotic twins was systematically underestimated by recombination models, whereas sharing between unrelated individuals was in agreement with the recombination models. A weaker excess of twin sharing was found in beta out-of-frame sequences because the signal-to-noise ratio was lowered by fewer shared sequences. Fewer insertions were carried by abundant cord blood beta clonotypes, a similar but weaker trend appeared in young adult naive repertoires, and no such trend appeared in memory repertoires. Because the same donors could not be followed over many years, the conclusions relied on cross-sectional statistical analysis. Compared with coincidental sharing between unrelated individuals, an excess of low generation-probability sequences was observed among out-of-frame TCR alpha sequences shared between twins. Invariant T cells such as MAIT and iNKT could partly confound zero-insertion analyses, although diverse VJ usage argued against such confounding for most clonotypes.

The library was built by means of 5' RACE. The sequencer listed for this sample is Illumina HiSeq 2000. A universal primer binding site was added through template switching, and the final cDNA carried a unique molecular identifier so that TCR cDNA molecules could be counted accurately. Specific primers in the conserved constant-segment region were used to synthesize first-strand cDNA for the TCR alpha and beta chains. Each cDNA library was double barcoded, with a SMART-Mk sample barcode plus Illumina barcodes, to control for contamination. TruSeq adapter sequences along with Illumina sample barcodes were introduced in two successive PCR steps. The TCR alpha and beta cDNA libraries were sequenced on the Illumina HiSeq platform using custom primers. Concerning the study's data processing: MiGEC processed the raw reads to extract unique molecular identifiers, while MiXCR was used to determine the CDR3 positions. For each individual, recombination models were inferred using an EM algorithm with the repgenHMM and IGoR tools. The analysis of shared clonotypes was done with the tcR package in R, with sharing normalized by the product of cloneset sizes. To study raw recombination without the effects of thymic and clonal selection, out-of-frame nonproductive sequences were analyzed. TCRdb reprocessed the public reads (quality trimming at Q25 with fastp, clone calling with MiXCR) and kept in-frame beta chains. Identical CDR3 proteins give one entry, which carries the most common genes and DNA. The V and J calls here are based on TCRdb, not the publication. Counted in this sample were a few hundred thousand distinct CDR3 sequences; 6.5% of them appeared once. The ten biggest clones cover approximately 14% of the sample.

The same specimen was also included in a second study, on T cells expressing NK-cell markers. Per the second study: In sorted CD3+CD56+NKG2C+, CD3+CD56+NKG2C- and CD3+CD56-NKG2C+ T-cell subsets from about 8 donors, TCR beta-chain repertoires were profiled. Among the eight sequenced donors, seven were HCMV-seropositive and one was HCMV-seronegative. In several experiments an anti-gammadeltaTCR antibody was added to restrict sorting to alphabetaTCR-expressing T cells. In over five donors, the dominant CD3+CD56+NKG2C+ clonotypes were among the top 10 CD8+ clonotypes and accounted for about 1.0-7.5% of CD8+ T cells. Those dominant clonotypes were again the most abundant among CD3+CD56-NKG2C+ cells in a handful of donors, at about 28.3-65%. Whether the expanded NKG2C-expressing T cell clones were specific for HCMV antigens remained unclear. The study sequenced eight donors, all healthy volunteers chosen at random: three men and five women. HCMV serostatus was determined by detecting HCMV-specific IgG in serum with a commercial ELISA kit. MIGEC was used to demultiplex reads and group reads by UMI, and MiTCR was used to assemble and quantify clonotypes. To exclude erroneous sequences, only TCR cDNA sequences supported by at least two reads were retained. The tcR package was used for downstream repertoire analysis, and clonotypes were matched across fractions by CDR3 nucleotide sequence plus V segment. VDJmatch was used to annotate antigen specificity against VDJdb, with one amino acid substitution allowed in CDR3.

The rearranged chain carries TRBV13 and TRBJ2-5; the D region possibly corresponds to TRBD1 (5 bases align). The TCR sequence derives from a woman between 18 and 29 years old in good health. The material sequenced was CD8+ T cells sorted from blood. The CDR3 has the sequence CASSDSHKGQETQYF. At the DNA level, the sequence is TGTGCCAGCAGCGACAGCCACAAGGGGCAAGAGACCCAGTACTTC.